The 17 T cell receptor beta chains below come from one sample, sequenced in a study of regulatory T cells in long-lasting Graves disease. Time point noted: newly diagnosed GD, antithyroid drugs for less than 3 months. There was RNA extracted from PBMCs, and the TCR library was made from it. Researchers made TCR beta libraries by using iRepertoire HTBI primers and running Arm-PCR on CDR3 regions. TCRdb reprocessed the multiplex PCR reads via MiXCR and lists one record per CDR3 protein. The sample shows about 520,000 distinct CDR3 sequences, around 13% of them seen only once. This sample also belongs to another study, concerning T cells in Graves' hyperthyroidism and ophthalmopathy.

The input for sequencing was peripheral blood mononuclear cells (PBMCs), taken at new diagnosis, from a patient treated with antithyroid drugs. The receptor source for this set is a woman aged 25 to 39 with Graves disease.

This clonotype was found many times. The chain is built from TRBV6-1 and TRBJ1-4; possibly TRBD1 for D (5 bases). The CDR3 consists of 13 residues. Per the germline V gene, CDR1 is MNHNS and CDR2 is SASEGT. Deletions cut 7 bases from V and 6 bases from J, with 12 bases between. The CDR3 spells CASTSGRYEKLFF. The CDR3, as DNA: TGTGCCAGCACCTCGGGGCGGTATGAAAAACTGTTTTTT.

This clonotype was counted many times. V and J are TRBV12-3 or TRBV12-4 and TRBJ1-5; D remains unclear. There are 12 residues in the CDR3. V was pared by 2 bases and J by 7 bases, with 6 bases between. Written as DNA, the CDR3 is TGTGCCAGCAGTTTATTACCGCAGCCCCAGCATTTT. Protein sequence: CASSLLPQPQHF.

In this sample, this clonotype turned up many times. The CDR3: CASTRALPEQYF. In DNA, the CDR3 is TGTGCCAGCACTAGAGCCCTTCCCGAGCAGTACTTC. The chain combines TRBV2 with TRBJ2-7; no firm D call. Per the germline V gene, CDR1 is SNHLY and CDR2 is FYNNEI. V gave up 7 bases and J gave up 6 bases, with 13 bases separating them. CDR3 length: 12 amino acids.

Concerning this clonotype: A read error likely explains this, since a far larger clone differs by one base. The chain uses TRBV12-3 or TRBV12-4 and TRBJ2-7; the D call may be TRBD1 or TRBD2 (5 bases each). CDR3 size: 14 residues. V lost 4 bases, J lost 2 bases, and 12 bases lay in between. This CDR3 reads CASSSGTPTYEQYF. DNA of the CDR3: TGTGCCAGCAGTTCCGGGACGCCGACCTACGAGCAGTACTTC.

The sample holds a few counts of this clonotype. V usage is TRBV20-1 and J usage is TRBJ2-7, with D perhaps matching TRBD1 (5 bases). The CDR3 is 14 residues long. CDR1 and CDR2 (germline): DFQATT, SNEGSKA (reference sequence). The V gene lost 5 bases and the J gene lost 2 bases, with 16 bases spanning the gap. The CDR3 region has the DNA TGCAGTGCTTGGCGACAGTCCGGTCCCTACGAGCAGTACTTC. Its protein product is CSAWRQSGPYEQYF.

The chain has TRBV4-2 and TRBJ2-3, with 7 bases identical to TRBD2. The V gene's germline CDR1 is LGHNA and CDR2 YNFKEQ. V lost 3 bases, J lost 1 base, and 7 bases stayed unmatched. The CDR3 has 16 residues. In nucleotides, the CDR3 is TGTGCCAGCAGCCAGTCCGGGACTACCCGCACAGATACGCAGTATTTT. It encodes CASSQSGTTRTDTQYF.

This clonotype was seen only a few times. The rearrangement joins TRBV20-1 to TRBJ2-7, with no clear D. V was cut by 2 bases and J by 4 bases, with 9 bases left in between. Germline V gene data show CDR1 as DFQATT and CDR2 as SNEGSKA (reference sequence). CDR3 length: 12 amino acids. CDR3 DNA: TGCAGTGCTAGACCCGACGGGTACGAGCAGTACTTC. It codes for CSARPDGYEQYF.

Ten or more counts support this clonotype. The chain is built from TRBV29-1 and TRBJ2-1; no clear D. The V end was cut by 7 bases, the J end by 9 bases, with 16 bases between. This CDR3 spans 12 amino acids. Looked up from germline, CDR1 is SQVTM and CDR2 is ANQGSEA. The CDR3 DNA reads TGCAGCGCCTTATCACCTCCGAGTGAGCAGTTCTTC. It is translated as CSALSPPSEQFF.

This clonotype was detected many times. The chain combines TRBV6-1 with TRBJ2-1; 9 bases map to TRBD1. In germline, CDR1 is MNHNS, CDR2 SASEGT. The CDR3 consists of 14 residues. V was pared by 4 bases and J by 8 bases, with 6 bases of the junction left unmatched. As DNA, the CDR3 is TGTGCCAGCAGTGGACCACAGGGGGCCTATGAGCAGTTCTTC. It specifies CASSGPQGAYEQFF.

This clonotype was recorded a few times. The CDR3 DNA reads TGTGCCAGCTCACCGGCGACAGGGAGCTCCTATAATTCACCCCTCCACTTT. Translation gives CASSPATGSSYNSPLHF. This rearrangement joins TRBV18 to TRBJ1-6; 7 positions agree with TRBD1. V gave up 3 bases and J gave up 0 bases; unmatched junction bases: 5. Germline-derived CDR1 and CDR2 are KGHSH and LQKENI. This CDR3 region has 17 residues.

Comment on this clonotype: A much larger clone differs by one base, so this may be a read error. As DNA, the CDR3 is TGCAGTGCCATGACAGATTATAATTCATCCCTCCACTTT. This sequence encodes CSAMTDYNSSLHF. The chain combines TRBV20-1 with TRBJ1-6; D perhaps matches TRBD1 (5 bases). Germline values: CDR1 DFQATT, CDR2 SNEGSKA (reference sequence). The CDR3 spans 13 residues.

The CDR3 DNA reads TGCAGCGTTGGGGGTGACGGCTGGGGGACTGAAGCTTTCTTT. As protein: CSVGGDGWGTEAFF. The chain is built from TRBV29-1 and TRBJ1-1; D possibly corresponds to TRBD1 (5 bases). CDR3 length: 14 residues. Looked up from germline, CDR1 is SQVTM and CDR2 is ANQGSEA. Trimming shortened V by 4 bases and J by 5 bases, and 17 bases separated the two germline ends.

This clonotype occurred a few times. This chain joins TRBV19 and TRBJ2-1, with 8 nucleotides matching TRBD1. This CDR3 comprises 16 residues. With V trimmed by 5 bases and J by 1 base, 7 bases remained unmatched. Germline V gives CDR1 LNHDA, CDR2 SQIVND (reference sequence). The CDR3 DNA is TGTGCCAGTAGTCGCGAACAGGGGGTGTCCTACAATGAGCAGTTCTTC. The encoded protein is CASSREQGVSYNEQFF.

This clonotype has ten or more counts. The rearrangement uses TRBV29-1 and TRBJ2-1, with 11 nucleotides matching TRBD1. The V and J ends lost 2 bases and 7 bases, in that order; junction bases with no gene match: 1. The CDR3 is 13 amino acids. Germline V gene data show CDR1 as SQVTM and CDR2 as ANQGSEA. CDR3 sequence reads: CSVERDRGNEQFF. In nucleotides, the CDR3 is TGCAGCGTTGAACGGGACAGGGGGAATGAGCAGTTCTTC.

This clonotype was detected many times. DNA of the CDR3: TGTGCCAGCAGTTTAGACTATAGGACAGTAGGGTATAGCAATCAGCCCCAGCATTTT. It is translated as CASSLDYRTVGYSNQPQHF. J is TRBJ1-5 and V is TRBV12-3 or TRBV12-4, with D tentatively TRBD1 (6 bases). Trimming shortened V by 1 base and J by 0 bases, and 19 bases separated the two germline ends. The CDR3 is made up of 19 amino acids.

Many counts were recorded for this clonotype. The chain couples TRBV28 to TRBJ2-7; 9 bases map to TRBD2. The CDR3 is 15 residues long. Trimming removed 0 bases from V and 2 bases from J; junction bases left unmatched: 2. In germline, CDR1 is MDHEN, CDR2 SYDVKM. CDR3 bases: TGTGCCAGCAGTTTATGGACTAGCGGAACCTACGAGCAGTACTTC. It yields the protein CASSLWTSGTYEQYF.

The sample holds many counts of this clonotype. This chain joins TRBV20-1 and TRBJ2-1; D uncertain. Germline V gene lookup returns CDR1 DFQATT and CDR2 SNEGSKA (reference sequence). V gave up 1 base and J gave up 0 bases, with 10 bases separating them. The CDR3 extends over 15 amino acids. The CDR3 is CSARVAVLSYNEQFF. DNA of the CDR3: TGCAGTGCTAGAGTTGCAGTTCTCTCCTACAATGAGCAGTTCTTC.